The 14 T cell receptor beta chains presented below share a single source sample, sequenced in a study of T-cell reconstitution after alpha-beta-depleted transplantation in children. The authors prepared the TCRbeta library with unique molecular identifiers. TCRdb analysed the PCR reads with MiXCR anew, one entry per CDR3 protein. This table holds 500,000 or so distinct CDR3 sequences, roughly 33% found once. The starting material was PBMCs from the stem cell graft donor, obtained from the stem cell graft. Source of these receptors: a human donor who donated a stem cell graft to a child with aplastic anemia.

This chain joins TRBV30 and TRBJ2-6, with D possibly TRBD2 on 5 matching bases. There are 14 residues in the CDR3. V was pared by 2 bases and J by 1 base, with 6 bases between. In germline, CDR1 is GTSNPN, CDR2 SVGIG (reference sequence). The CDR3 coding sequence is TGTGCCTGGAGTACGGGATCTGGGGCCAACGTCCTGACTTTC. Protein product: CAWSTGSGANVLTF. Supplemented by reference TRBV30 and TRBJ2-6, the full variable domain reads SQTIHQWPATLVQPVGSPLSLECTVEGTSNPNLYWYRQAAGRGLQLLFYSVGIGQISSEVPQNLSASRPQDRQFILSSKKLLLSDSGFYLCAWSTGSGANVLTFGAGSRLTVL.

This clonotype has more than one count but fewer than ten. The chain's CDR3 is CASRGTSDNEQFF. For the CDR3, the DNA is TGTGCCAGCAGAGGGACTTCTGACAATGAGCAGTTCTTC. V gene TRBV6-1 combines with J gene TRBJ2-1, with D perhaps TRBD2 (6 bases). The CDR3 has 13 residues. The V gene lost 6 bases and the J gene lost 5 bases, with 11 bases spanning the gap. The germline V gene encodes CDR1 MNHNS and CDR2 SASEGT.

V gene TRBV4-3 combines with J gene TRBJ1-2, with TRBD1 matching over 10 bases. This CDR3 has 19 residues. Per the germline V gene, CDR1 is LGHNA and CDR2 is YSLEER. V lost 1 base to trimming and J lost 0 bases; unmatched junction nucleotides: 11. CDR3 region: CASSQGLRDRGPANYGYTF. DNA of the CDR3: TGCGCCAGCAGCCAAGGCCTGAGGGACAGGGGCCCGGCTAACTATGGCTACACCTTC.

The rearrangement joins TRBV20-1 to TRBJ1-5; tentative D call: TRBD1 (6 bases). Between the trimmed V and J ends, which lost 2 bases and 1 base, there was a span of 9 bases. The CDR3 runs 14 residues. Germline CDR1 DFQATT, CDR2 SNEGSKA (reference sequence). CDR3 in DNA: TGCAGTGCTAGAAGACAGGCGAGCAATCAGCCCCAGCATTTT. Translating gives CSARRQASNQPQHF.

The chain uses TRBV20-1 and TRBJ2-5; 11 bases map to TRBD2. Germline CDR1 reads DFQATT; CDR2 reads SNEGSKA (reference sequence). The J segment lost 3 bases and the V segment lost 5 bases, leaving 5 bases of the junction unmatched. The CDR3 is made up of 14 amino acids. Here the CDR3 DNA reads TGCAGTGCTTCCCCGGGACTAGCGGAAGAGACCCAGTACTTC. This gives the protein CSASPGLAEETQYF.

This clonotype was counted a few times. The chain links TRBV20-1 to TRBJ1-2; TRBD1 is a possible D gene (5 bases). Deletions cut 0 bases from V and 8 bases from J, with 13 bases between. The V gene's germline CDR1 is DFQATT and CDR2 SNEGSKA (reference sequence). There are 13 residues in the CDR3. The CDR3 loop is CSARDLLRGGYTF. CDR3 DNA sequence: TGCAGTGCTAGAGATCTCTTGAGGGGCGGCTACACCTTC.

This clonotype was seen a few times. The J gene is TRBJ2-7, the V gene TRBV4-3; TRBD2 agrees at 14 bases. There are 15 residues in the CDR3. Germline lookup yields CDR1 LGHNA and CDR2 YSLEER. V was clipped by 4 bases and J by 7 bases; unmatched bases: 6. The CDR3 spells CASSLGTSGRREQYF. CDR3 nucleotides: TGCGCCAGCAGCCTCGGGACTAGCGGGAGACGTGAGCAGTACTTC.

The chain recombines TRBV6-5 with TRBJ2-5; TRBD2 might be the D (5 bases). This CDR3 region has 16 residues. In germline, CDR1 is MNHEY, CDR2 SVGAGI. Trimming took off 0 bases at V and 5 bases at J, with 16 bases between the two ends. The CDR3 is CASSYSHMETGETQYF. The CDR3 bases are TGTGCCAGCAGTTACTCCCATATGGAAACGGGGGAGACCCAGTACTTC.

The chain joins TRBV5-5 to TRBJ1-2, with TRBD1 matching over 12 bases. Germline trimming cut 2 bases from V and 7 bases from J; bases unmatched to any gene: 6. The CDR3 has 15 amino acids. From germline, CDR1 is SGHKS and CDR2 YYEKEE (reference sequence). The CDR3 DNA is TGTGCCAGCAGCTTCGATGGGACAGGGGGCAGTGGCTACACCTTC. Translating gives CASSFDGTGGSGYTF.

In this sample, this clonotype turned up a few times. The rearrangement uses TRBV7-8 and TRBJ2-1; TRBD2 agrees at 10 bases. The V and J ends lost 4 bases and 0 bases, in that order; junction bases with no gene match: 12. CDR3 size: 19 residues. The germline CDR1 and CDR2 sequences are SGHVS and FQNEAQ. In DNA form, the CDR3 reads TGTGCCAGCAGCTCAAGTGCGACTAGCGGGTATAGCTCCTACAATGAGCAGTTCTTC. This gives the protein CASSSSATSGYSSYNEQFF.

The CDR3 here is CASSKALTRELADTQYF. The CDR3 DNA sequence: TGTGCCAGCAGCAAAGCGCTCACCAGGGAGTTGGCAGATACGCAGTATTTT. The chain is built from TRBV21-1 and TRBJ2-3; TRBD1, the table's D call, was not compared with the DNA. TRBV21-1 is noted as a pseudogene. The CDR3 length is 17 residues.

The chain has TRBV12-3 or TRBV12-4 and TRBJ2-2; possible D gene TRBD1, 6 bases. V lost 10 bases, J lost 4 bases, and 10 bases lay in between. The CDR3 runs to 12 residues. The CDR3 is CATLQGTGELFF. The CDR3 DNA reads TGTGCCACATTACAGGGCACCGGGGAGCTGTTTTTT.

Only a few counts were recorded for this clonotype. V and J are TRBV29-1 and TRBJ2-1, with 7 bases identical to TRBD2. The CDR3 contains 14 residues. V lost 1 base and J lost 6; bases outside the gene matches: 6. From germline, CDR1 is SQVTM and CDR2 ANQGSEA. The CDR3 nucleotides are TGCAGCGTTGAAGGGCGGGGGTTGGGCAATGAGCAGTTCTTC. Its protein is CSVEGRGLGNEQFF.

The chain couples TRBV27 to TRBJ1-1, with a possible D match to TRBD1 (6 bases). V lost 4 bases and J 7 bases, leaving 13 bases between the germline ends. Germline lookup yields CDR1 MNHEY and CDR2 SMNVEV (reference sequence). The length of the CDR3 is 13 residues. CDR3 DNA: TGTGCCAGCAGTTCCCAGGGGATGGGTGAAGCTTTCTTT. This gives the protein CASSSQGMGEAFF.